This T cell receptor (beta chain) was obtained from a study of blood T cell repertoires in COVID-19. Study at large: Samples of COVID-19 (acute and convalescent) were obtained from the United States, Italy and Spain.

The protocol was immunoSEQ multiplex PCR, while the TCRdb copy is restricted to in-frame clones and leaves out a portion. The sample holds about 220,000 clones, 70% to 90% seen once. The CDR3 consists of 16 residues. The germline V and J ends were trimmed by 4 bases and 2 bases, with 15 bases remaining between them. CDR1 and CDR2 (germline): LNHDA, SQIVND (reference sequence). Sequences were obtained from peripheral blood. The chain links TRBV19 to TRBJ1-5, with D unresolved. The receptor's source is a human donor in a cohort sampled during active COVID-19. CDR3 loop: CASSTAGIWGNQPQHF. The CDR3 nucleotides are TGTGCCAGTAGTACAGCGGGAATCTGGGGCAATCAGCCCCAGCATTTT.